This T cell receptor beta chain derives from a study of blood T cell repertoires in COVID-19. At the level of the study: Sites in the United States, Italy and Spain provided acute and convalescent COVID-19 samples.

By share, this clone ranks as medium-sized. In the original analysis: Nucleated cell number was recorded as an estimate derived from reference gene primer amplification. Using immunoSEQ multiplex PCR, the repertoire was profiled, and TCRdb retains in-frame clones only, with some absent. V and J calls and clone size follow that table, whereas D and trimming were derived from the DNA. The sample shows 130,000 to 150,000 clones, around 83% of them seen only once. Adults between about 18 and 89 years of age took part from 24 US areas. Among Cohort 3 donors, those recovered had two negative PCRs, clearance, or symptom resolution. The V and J ends lost 7 bases and 0 bases, in that order; junction bases with no gene match: 4. From germline, CDR1 is MNHEY and CDR2 SMNVEV (reference sequence). The CDR3 length is 15 residues.

The chain carries TRBV27 and TRBJ2-2; the match to TRBD2 covers 8 bases. The sequence was collected from a man aged 50 to 59 who had recovered from COVID-19. The sequenced material came from PBMCs or T cells enriched from blood (not recorded which). The CDR3 loop reads CASIPGGANTGELFF. In nucleotides, the CDR3 is TGTGCCAGCATCCCCGGGGGGGCGAACACCGGGGAGCTGTTTTTT.